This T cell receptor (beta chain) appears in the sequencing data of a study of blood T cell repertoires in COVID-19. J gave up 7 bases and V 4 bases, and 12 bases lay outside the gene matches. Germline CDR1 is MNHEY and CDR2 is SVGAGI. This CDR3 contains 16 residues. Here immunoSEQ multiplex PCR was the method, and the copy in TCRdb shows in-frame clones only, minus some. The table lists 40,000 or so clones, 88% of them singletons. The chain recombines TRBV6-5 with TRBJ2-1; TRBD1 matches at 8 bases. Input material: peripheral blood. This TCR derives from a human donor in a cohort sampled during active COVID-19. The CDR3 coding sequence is TGTGCCAGCAGTTCCGTTGGACAGGGTTATGGGAATGAGCAGTTCTTC. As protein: CASSSVGQGYGNEQFF.